This T cell receptor (beta chain) appears in the sequencing data of a study of early T cells in non-severe SARS-CoV-2 infection. In TCRdb, the 5' RACE reads were re-called with MiXCR into one record per CDR3 protein. Seen here are approximately 110,000 distinct CDR3 sequences, more than 12% observed once, and the top ten hold 20% to 25%. This clonotype was detected a few times. The origin of this receptor is an adult who was a healthcare worker with PCR-confirmed SARS-CoV-2 infection or an uninfected control (not recorded which). Sequenced input: whole blood.

This chain's CDR3 is CASCRQTRYNEQFF. CDR3 bases: TGTGCCAGCTGCAGGCAGACAAGGTACAATGAGCAGTTCTTC. The chain combines TRBV12-3 or TRBV12-4 with TRBJ2-1; D gene ambiguous. The CDR3 consists of 14 residues. Trimming took off 8 bases at V and 4 bases at J, with 15 bases between the two ends.